These 26 T cell receptor beta chains were sequenced from one sample in a study of early T cells in non-severe SARS-CoV-2 infection (dated by TCRdb to the early 2020s). Libraries were prepared through 5' RACE. TCRdb records NextSeq 500 as the sequencer. TCRdb reprocessing: public reads trimmed at Q25 with fastp, clones called with MiXCR, in-frame beta chains kept. Each CDR3 protein appears once, grouped with its most common genes and DNA. The sample data list approximately 33,000 distinct CDR3 sequences, and over 3.5% of these were observed just once. The ten largest clones take up more than 8% of the sample. Sample: whole blood. The receptors derive from an adult who was a healthcare worker with PCR-confirmed SARS-CoV-2 infection or an uninfected control (not recorded which).

There are many counts of this clonotype. The genes are TRBV5-4 and TRBJ1-2; the match to TRBD1 covers 7 bases. CDR3 length: 14 amino acids. The V gene's germline CDR1 is SGHNT and CDR2 YYREEE (reference sequence). After removal of 0 bases from V and 8 bases from J, the junction contained 7 bases not matched to a gene. CDR3 sequence: CASSLVGQDRGYTF. The CDR3 nucleotides read TGTGCCAGCAGCTTGGTAGGACAGGATCGCGGCTACACCTTC.

Comments on this clonotype: A read error may be the cause here, since a much bigger clone is one base away. The chain has TRBV19 and TRBJ2-3, with D uncertain. Trimming cost V 5 bases and J 1 base, with 13 bases left between them. CDR1 is LNHDA, CDR2 SQIVND, per germline (reference sequence). This CDR3 contains 15 residues. The CDR3 bases are TGTGCCAGTAGTTCCTGGTCGGGCGGCACAGATACGCAGTATTTT. Amino acids: CASSSWSGGTDTQYF.

This clonotype was observed many times. The chain joins TRBV7-9 to TRBJ2-1, with TRBD2 matching over 8 bases. Germline values: CDR1 SEHNR, CDR2 FQNEAQ (reference sequence). The CDR3 runs to 14 residues. With V trimmed by 4 bases and J by 10 bases, 9 bases remained unmatched. The CDR3 region has the DNA TGTGCCAGCAGCTCAACTAGCGGTCCGTTGGAGCAGTTCTTC. This codes for CASSSTSGPLEQFF.

This clonotype has at least ten counts. The chain links TRBV20-1 to TRBJ1-5; perhaps TRBD1 as D (6 bases). The CDR3 is made up of 16 amino acids. Germline V CDR1 and CDR2: DFQATT, SNEGSKA (reference sequence). The V end lost 6 bases, the J end lost 1 base, and 19 bases lay between the germline ends. The CDR3 bases are TGCAGTGCGCCACCCTCGGGGGGCGTCAGCAATCAGCCCCAGCATTTT. This encodes CSAPPSGGVSNQPQHF.

V and J are TRBV7-2 and TRBJ1-1; D is uncertain. CDR1 is SGHTA, CDR2 FQGNSA, per germline. The CDR3 consists of 14 residues. The V end was cut by 0 bases, the J end by 2 bases, with 7 bases between. The CDR3 region is CASSLAQRNTEAFF. CDR3 nucleotides: TGTGCCAGCAGCTTAGCGCAGCGCAACACTGAAGCTTTCTTT.

In its sample, this clonotype was seen a few times. The CDR3: CSVWTHDTDTQYF. The CDR3 bases are TGCAGTGTTTGGACTCACGACACAGATACGCAGTATTTT. The chain joins TRBV20-1 to TRBJ2-3, with D possibly TRBD2 on 5 matching bases. Germline lookup yields CDR1 DFQATT and CDR2 SNEGSKA (reference sequence). This CDR3 has 13 residues. Trimming stripped 7 bases from V and 2 bases from J, with 13 bases between.

This clonotype was counted ten times or more. The chain carries TRBV27 and TRBJ2-1; D is perhaps TRBD1 or TRBD2 (5 bases each). The CDR3 contains 17 residues. Germline V gene sequence: CDR1 MNHEY, CDR2 SMNVEV (reference sequence). Trimming removed 5 bases from V and 0 bases from J, with 17 bases in between. The DNA of the CDR3 is TGTGCCAGCAGTCGGGACGGGTCGACCTCCTCCTACAATGAGCAGTTCTTC. The encoded protein is CASSRDGSTSSYNEQFF.

At least ten counts were recorded for this clonotype. CDR3 amino acids: CASSLAPKDAPDTQYF. For the CDR3, the DNA is TGTGCCAGCAGCTTAGCCCCGAAGGACGCACCAGATACGCAGTATTTT. The chain couples TRBV11-2 to TRBJ2-3; D not resolved. The CDR3 has 16 residues. The germline gives CDR1 SGHAT, CDR2 FQNNGV. Trimming removed 1 base at V and 4 bases at J, with 15 bases between. The variable domain in full, with the rest retrieved from reference TRBV11-2 and TRBJ2-3, is EAGVAQSPRYKIIEKRQSVAFWCNPISGHATLYWYQQILGQGPKLLIQFQNNGVVDDSQLPKDRFSAERLKGVDSTLKIQPAKLEDSAVYLCASSLAPKDAPDTQYFGPGTRLTVL.

This clonotype was observed many times. Its ends do not fully match the called genes, so a read error is possible. V and J are TRBV4-3 and TRBJ1-5; the D is unclear. This CDR3 is built from 16 residues. Germline CDR1 reads LGHNA; CDR2 reads YSLEER. The CDR3 DNA sequence: TGCACCAGCAGCCAGGAGATGGCCCCAGGAAATCAGCCCCAGCATTTT. Its protein product is CTSSQEMAPGNQPQHF.

This clonotype has at least ten counts. V is TRBV10-3 and J is TRBJ1-2, with D possibly TRBD1 on 6 matching bases. V was clipped by 6 bases and J by 4 bases, with 12 bases between them. Germline V lookup: CDR1 ENHRY, CDR2 SYGVKD. This CDR3 has 13 amino acids. Written as DNA, the CDR3 is TGTGCCATCAGACACACAGGGATCTATGGCTACACCTTC. It encodes CAIRHTGIYGYTF.

This clonotype was seen at least ten times. CDR3: CASSGGSLTDTQYF. CDR3 sequence (DNA): TGTGCCAGCAGCGGCGGGAGCCTCACAGATACGCAGTATTTT. The rearrangement joins TRBV6-2 or TRBV6-3 to TRBJ2-3; 7 positions match TRBD2. The germline V gene encodes CDR1 MNHEY and CDR2 SVGEGT. V shed 6 bases and J 2 bases; nucleotides not matched to a gene: 5. This CDR3 region has 14 residues.

This clonotype was picked up many times. The chain uses TRBV7-9 and TRBJ2-3, with a weak D call TRBD2 (5 bases). Trimming shortened V by 2 bases and J by 0 bases, and 15 bases separated the two germline ends. CDR3 size: 17 residues. Germline assignment: CDR1 SEHNR and CDR2 FQNEAQ (reference sequence). Here the CDR3 reads CASSLMATIPSTDTQYF. The CDR3 DNA reads as TGTGCCAGCAGCTTAATGGCGACTATCCCTAGCACAGATACGCAGTATTTT.

This clonotype was detected many times. The CDR3 DNA reads TGTGCCAGCAGCTTAGCCGCCGTCTATAGCGGGGAATACGAGCAGTACTTC. It codes for CASSLAAVYSGEYEQYF. The V call is TRBV11-2, the J call TRBJ2-7; 8 bases are a match to TRBD2. This CDR3 is built from 17 residues. V shed 1 base and J 4 bases; nucleotides not matched to a gene: 12. From germline, CDR1 is SGHAT and CDR2 FQNNGV.

This clonotype has ten or more counts. V and J are TRBV9 and TRBJ2-1; possibly TRBD2 for D (6 bases). In germline, CDR1 is SGDLS, CDR2 YYNGEE. The CDR3 sequence is 14 residues long. Deletions cut 2 bases from V and 8 bases from J, with 14 bases between. Written as DNA, the CDR3 is TGTGCCAGCAGCGTCGTGGGAGGTAGCCATGAGCAGTTCTTC. Protein: CASSVVGGSHEQFF. The complete variable domain, with remaining parts taken from reference TRBV9 and TRBJ2-1, reads DSGVTQTPKHLITATGQRVTLRCSPRSGDLSVYWYQQSLDQGLQFLIQYYNGEERAKGNILERFSAQQFPDLHSELNLSSLELGDSALYFCASSVVGGSHEQFFGPGTRLTVL.

This clonotype was observed at least ten times. The chain couples TRBV27 to TRBJ2-5; D unclear. This CDR3 is 16 amino acids long. The V and J ends lost 5 bases and 2 bases respectively, with 18 bases between them. Germline V lookup: CDR1 MNHEY, CDR2 SMNVEV (reference sequence). The CDR3 protein is CASSALTGPQQETQYF. The CDR3 coding sequence is TGTGCCAGCAGTGCTCTGACGGGTCCACAACAAGAGACCCAGTACTTC.

This clonotype was observed at least ten times. This chain connects TRBV20-1 to TRBJ2-4; 8 bases line up with TRBD1. Losses at the gene ends were 5 bases for V and 6 bases for J; bases not matched to a gene: 6. This CDR3 spans 13 amino acids. Germline-derived CDR1 and CDR2 are DFQATT and SNEGSKA (reference sequence). In DNA form, the CDR3 reads TGCAGTGCTCTCAGGACAGGGTTAAACATTCAGTACTTC. As protein: CSALRTGLNIQYF.

This clonotype was counted ten times or more. This chain uses TRBV20-1 with TRBJ2-2; 11 bases are shared with TRBD2. Germline-derived CDR1 and CDR2 are DFQATT and SNEGSKA (reference sequence). The CDR3 runs to 15 residues. The trim removed 1 base at V and 4 bases at J, leaving 2 bases unmatched. CDR3 amino acids: CSARAGTSGTGELFF. Written as DNA, the CDR3 is TGCAGTGCTAGAGCCGGGACTAGCGGCACCGGGGAGCTGTTTTTT.

This clonotype was detected ten times or more. The chain employs TRBV12-5 and TRBJ2-7; TRBD1 agrees at 10 bases. The V segment lost 1 base and the J segment 4 bases; nucleotides outside the gene matches: 7. The germline CDR1 and CDR2 sequences are LGHNT and FRNRAP. The CDR3 extends over 16 amino acids. This CDR3 is CASGLDRQGARYEQYV. The CDR3 DNA is TGTGCTAGTGGTTTGGACAGACAGGGGGCGCGTTACGAGCAGTACGTC.

This clonotype was seen ten or more times. This chain uses TRBV6-6 with TRBJ1-5; D unclear. The CDR3 totals 16 residues. Germline CDR1 and CDR2: MNHNY and SVGAGI (reference sequence). The V end was cut by 2 bases, the J end by 2 bases, with 13 bases between. CDR3 sequence: CASSYRPRGGNQPQHF. CDR3 DNA sequence: TGTGCCAGCAGTTACCGCCCTCGGGGTGGCAATCAGCCCCAGCATTTT.

The sample holds a few counts of this clonotype. V is TRBV7-9 and J is TRBJ1-2, with 8 nucleotides matching TRBD1. The CDR3 is 13 residues long. CDR1 SEHNR and CDR2 FQNEAQ come from the germline V gene (reference sequence). Trimming took 5 bases from V and 4 from J; bases not matched to a gene: 3. This CDR3 is CASSPGTGYGYTF. The CDR3 DNA is TGTGCCAGCAGCCCAGGGACAGGCTATGGCTACACCTTC.

This clonotype showed up many times. The rearrangement joins TRBV10-3 to TRBJ2-6, with 7 positions matching TRBD1. The J segment lost 0 bases and the V segment lost 6 bases, leaving 5 bases of the junction unmatched. This CDR3 region has 16 residues. CDR1 and CDR2 (germline): ENHRY, SYGVKD. Here the CDR3 reads CAIRGDRDSGANVLTF. CDR3 in DNA: TGTGCCATCAGAGGGGACAGAGACTCTGGGGCCAACGTCCTGACTTTC.

The chain has TRBV7-8 and TRBJ1-2; 7 positions agree with TRBD1. The CDR3 is 15 residues long. Germline trimming cut 4 bases from V and 2 bases from J; bases unmatched to any gene: 7. Germline CDR1 and CDR2: SGHVS and FQNEAQ. The CDR3 loop is CASSSRQGENYGYTF. Here the CDR3 DNA reads TGTGCCAGCAGCTCCCGACAGGGCGAGAACTATGGCTACACCTTC. Based on the CDR3 plus reference TRBV7-8 and TRBJ1-2, the full variable domain is GAGVSQSPRYKVAKRGQDVALRCDPISGHVSLFWYQQALGQGPEFLTYFQNEAQLDKSGLPSDRFFAERPEGSVSTLKIQRTQQEDSAVYLCASSSRQGENYGYTFGSGTRLTVV.

This chain links TRBV27 with TRBJ2-3, with 7 bases lining up with TRBD1. V trimming: 3 bases; J trimming: 2 bases; junction bases outside the gene matches: 5. Per the germline V gene, CDR1 is MNHEY and CDR2 is SMNVEV (reference sequence). The CDR3 covers 15 residues. The CDR3 DNA is TGTGCCAGCAGTTTCGGGGACAGTATCACAGATACGCAGTATTTT. This codes for CASSFGDSITDTQYF.

This clonotype was recorded many times. The genes are TRBV12-3 or TRBV12-4 and TRBJ1-5; 8 positions agree with TRBD1. CDR3 length equals 14 residues. The V gene end was trimmed by 6 bases and the J gene end by 5 bases; junction bases not matched to a gene: 6. The CDR3 here is CASSPTGEDQPQHF. CDR3 bases: TGTGCCAGCAGCCCGACAGGGGAGGATCAGCCCCAGCATTTT.

This clonotype showed up many times. This chain connects TRBV5-5 to TRBJ1-4; D not resolved. V gave up 2 bases and J gave up 7 bases, with 6 bases separating them. This CDR3 contains 12 residues. The germline V gene has CDR1 SGHKS and CDR2 YYEKEE (reference sequence). The CDR3 reads CASSFSGEKLFF. The CDR3, as DNA: TGTGCCAGCAGCTTTTCTGGTGAAAAACTGTTTTTT. The full variable domain, with the rest looked up from reference TRBV5-5 and TRBJ1-4, is DAGVTQSPTHLIKTRGQQVTLRCSPISGHKSVSWYQQVLGQGPQFIFQYYEKEERGRGNFPDRFSARQFPNYSSELNVNALLLGDSALYLCASSFSGEKLFFGSGTQLSVL.

The rearrangement uses TRBV9 and TRBJ1-6; 8 bases fit TRBD1. The V gene's germline CDR1 is SGDLS and CDR2 YYNGEE. This CDR3 is built from 16 residues. The V gene end was trimmed by 4 bases and the J gene end by 2 bases; junction bases not matched to a gene: 5. In DNA form, the CDR3 reads TGTGCCAGCAGCACCGGACAGGGCACCTATAATTCACCCCTCCACTTT. Translating it yields CASSTGQGTYNSPLHF.